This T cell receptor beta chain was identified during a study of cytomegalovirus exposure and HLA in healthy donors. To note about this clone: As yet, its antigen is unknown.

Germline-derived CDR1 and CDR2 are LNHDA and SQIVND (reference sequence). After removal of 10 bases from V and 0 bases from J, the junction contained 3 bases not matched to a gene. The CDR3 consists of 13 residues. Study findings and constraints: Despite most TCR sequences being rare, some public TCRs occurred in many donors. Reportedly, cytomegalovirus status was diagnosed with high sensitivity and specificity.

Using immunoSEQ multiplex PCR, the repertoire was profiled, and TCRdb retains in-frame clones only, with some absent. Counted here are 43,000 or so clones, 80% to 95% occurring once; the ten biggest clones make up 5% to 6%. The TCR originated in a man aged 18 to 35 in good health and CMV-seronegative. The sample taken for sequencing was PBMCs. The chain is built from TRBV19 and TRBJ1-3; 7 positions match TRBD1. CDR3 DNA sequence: TGTGCCACGGGACAGTTCTCTGGAAACACCATATATTTT. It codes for CATGQFSGNTIYF.